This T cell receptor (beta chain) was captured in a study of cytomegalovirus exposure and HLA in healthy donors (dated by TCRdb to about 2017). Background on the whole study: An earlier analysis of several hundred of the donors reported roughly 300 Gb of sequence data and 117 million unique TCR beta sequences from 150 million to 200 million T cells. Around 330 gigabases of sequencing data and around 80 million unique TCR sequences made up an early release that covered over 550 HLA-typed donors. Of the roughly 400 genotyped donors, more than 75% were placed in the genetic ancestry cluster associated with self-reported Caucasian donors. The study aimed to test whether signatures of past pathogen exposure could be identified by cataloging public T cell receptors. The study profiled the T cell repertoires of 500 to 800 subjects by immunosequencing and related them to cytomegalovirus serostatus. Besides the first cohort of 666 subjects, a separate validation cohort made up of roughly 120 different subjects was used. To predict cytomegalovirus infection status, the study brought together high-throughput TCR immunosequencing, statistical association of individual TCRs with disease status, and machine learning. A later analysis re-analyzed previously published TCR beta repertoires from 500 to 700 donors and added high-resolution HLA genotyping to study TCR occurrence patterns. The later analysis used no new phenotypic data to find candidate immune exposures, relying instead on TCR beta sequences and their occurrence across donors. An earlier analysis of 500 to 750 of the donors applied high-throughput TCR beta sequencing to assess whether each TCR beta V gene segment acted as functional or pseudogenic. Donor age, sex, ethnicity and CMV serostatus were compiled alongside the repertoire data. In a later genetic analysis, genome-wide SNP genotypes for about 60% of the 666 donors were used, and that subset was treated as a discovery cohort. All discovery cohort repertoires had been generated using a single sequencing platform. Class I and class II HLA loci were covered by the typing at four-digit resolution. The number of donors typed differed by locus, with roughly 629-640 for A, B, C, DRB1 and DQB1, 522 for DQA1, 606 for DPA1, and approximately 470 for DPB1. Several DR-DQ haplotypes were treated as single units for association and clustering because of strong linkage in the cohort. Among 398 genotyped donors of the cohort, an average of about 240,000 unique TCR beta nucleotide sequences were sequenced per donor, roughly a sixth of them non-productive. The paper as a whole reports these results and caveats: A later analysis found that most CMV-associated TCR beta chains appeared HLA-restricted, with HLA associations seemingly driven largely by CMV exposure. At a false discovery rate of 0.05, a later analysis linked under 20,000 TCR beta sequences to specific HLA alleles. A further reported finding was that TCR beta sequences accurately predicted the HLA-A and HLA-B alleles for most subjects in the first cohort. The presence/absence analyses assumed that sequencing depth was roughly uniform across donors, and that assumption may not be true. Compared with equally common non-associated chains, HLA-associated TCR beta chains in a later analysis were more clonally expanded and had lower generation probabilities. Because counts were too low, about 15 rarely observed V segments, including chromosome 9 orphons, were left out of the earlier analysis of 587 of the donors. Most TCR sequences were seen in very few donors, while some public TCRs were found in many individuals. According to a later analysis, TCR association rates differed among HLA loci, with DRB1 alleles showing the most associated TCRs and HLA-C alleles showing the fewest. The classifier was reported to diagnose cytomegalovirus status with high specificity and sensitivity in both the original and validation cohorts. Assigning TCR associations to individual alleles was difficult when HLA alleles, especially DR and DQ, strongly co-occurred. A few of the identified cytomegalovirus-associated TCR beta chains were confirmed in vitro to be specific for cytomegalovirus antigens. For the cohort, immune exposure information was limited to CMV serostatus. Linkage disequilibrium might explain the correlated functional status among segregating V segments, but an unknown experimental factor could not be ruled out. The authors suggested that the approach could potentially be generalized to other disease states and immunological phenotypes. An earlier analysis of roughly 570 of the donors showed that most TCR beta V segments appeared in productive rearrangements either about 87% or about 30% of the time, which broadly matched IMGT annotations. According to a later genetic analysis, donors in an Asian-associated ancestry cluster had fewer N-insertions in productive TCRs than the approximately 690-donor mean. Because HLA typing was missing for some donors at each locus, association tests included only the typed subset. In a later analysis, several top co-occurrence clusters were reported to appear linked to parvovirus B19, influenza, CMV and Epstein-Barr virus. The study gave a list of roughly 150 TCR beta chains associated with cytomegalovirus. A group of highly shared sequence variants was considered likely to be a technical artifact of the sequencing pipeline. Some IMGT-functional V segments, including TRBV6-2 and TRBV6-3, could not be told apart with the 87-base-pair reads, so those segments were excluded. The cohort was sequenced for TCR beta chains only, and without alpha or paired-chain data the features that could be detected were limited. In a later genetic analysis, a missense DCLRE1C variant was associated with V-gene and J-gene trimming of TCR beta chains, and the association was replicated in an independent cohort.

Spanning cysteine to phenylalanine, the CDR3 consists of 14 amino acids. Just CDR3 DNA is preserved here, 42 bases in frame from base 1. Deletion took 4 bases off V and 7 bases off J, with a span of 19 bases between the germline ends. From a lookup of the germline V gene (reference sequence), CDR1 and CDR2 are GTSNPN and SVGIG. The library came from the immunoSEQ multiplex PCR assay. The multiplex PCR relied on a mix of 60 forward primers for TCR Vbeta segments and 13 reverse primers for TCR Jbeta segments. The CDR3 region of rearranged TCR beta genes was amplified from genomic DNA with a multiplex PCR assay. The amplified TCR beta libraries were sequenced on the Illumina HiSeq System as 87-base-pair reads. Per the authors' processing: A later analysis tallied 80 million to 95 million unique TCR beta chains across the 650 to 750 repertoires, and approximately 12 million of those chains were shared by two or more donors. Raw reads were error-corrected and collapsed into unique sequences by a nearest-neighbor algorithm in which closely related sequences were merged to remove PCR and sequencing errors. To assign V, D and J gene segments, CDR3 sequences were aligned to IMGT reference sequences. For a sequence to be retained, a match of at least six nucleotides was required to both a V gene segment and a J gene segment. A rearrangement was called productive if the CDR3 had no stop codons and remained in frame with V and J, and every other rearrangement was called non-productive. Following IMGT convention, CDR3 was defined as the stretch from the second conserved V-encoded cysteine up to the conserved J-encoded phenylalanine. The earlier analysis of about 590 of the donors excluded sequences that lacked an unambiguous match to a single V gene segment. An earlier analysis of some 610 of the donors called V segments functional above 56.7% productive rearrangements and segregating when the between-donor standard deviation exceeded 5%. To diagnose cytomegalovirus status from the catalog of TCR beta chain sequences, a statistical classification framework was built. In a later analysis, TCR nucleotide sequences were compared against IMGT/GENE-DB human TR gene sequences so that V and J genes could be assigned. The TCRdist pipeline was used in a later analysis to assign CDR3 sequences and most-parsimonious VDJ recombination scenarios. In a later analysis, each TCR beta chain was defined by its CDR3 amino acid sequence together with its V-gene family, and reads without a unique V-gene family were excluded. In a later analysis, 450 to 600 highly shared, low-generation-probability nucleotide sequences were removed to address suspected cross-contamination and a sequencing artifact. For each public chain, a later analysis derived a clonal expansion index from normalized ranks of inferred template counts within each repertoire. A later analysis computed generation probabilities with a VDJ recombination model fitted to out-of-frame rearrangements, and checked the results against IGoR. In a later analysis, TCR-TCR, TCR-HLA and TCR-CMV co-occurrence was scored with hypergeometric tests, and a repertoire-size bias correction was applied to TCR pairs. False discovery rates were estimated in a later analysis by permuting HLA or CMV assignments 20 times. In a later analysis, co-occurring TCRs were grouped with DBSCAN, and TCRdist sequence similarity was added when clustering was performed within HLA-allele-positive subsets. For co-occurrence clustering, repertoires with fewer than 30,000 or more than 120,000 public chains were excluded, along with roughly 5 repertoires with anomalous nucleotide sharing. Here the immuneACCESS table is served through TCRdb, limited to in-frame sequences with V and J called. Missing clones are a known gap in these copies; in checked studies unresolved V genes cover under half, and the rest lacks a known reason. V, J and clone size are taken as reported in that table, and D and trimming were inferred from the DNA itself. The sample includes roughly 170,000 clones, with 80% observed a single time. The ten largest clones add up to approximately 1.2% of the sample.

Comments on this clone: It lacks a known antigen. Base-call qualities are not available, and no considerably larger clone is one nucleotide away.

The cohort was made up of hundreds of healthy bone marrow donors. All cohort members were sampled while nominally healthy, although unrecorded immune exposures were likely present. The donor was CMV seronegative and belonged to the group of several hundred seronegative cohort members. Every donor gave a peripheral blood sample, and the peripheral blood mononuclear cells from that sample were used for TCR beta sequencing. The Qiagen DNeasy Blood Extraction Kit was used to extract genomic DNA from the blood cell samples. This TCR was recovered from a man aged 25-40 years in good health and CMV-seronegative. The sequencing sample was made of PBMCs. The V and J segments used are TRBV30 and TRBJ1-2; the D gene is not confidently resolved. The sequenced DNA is TGTGCCTGGACCCGCCGGTCGGGGAATGGTGGCTACACCTTC. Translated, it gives CAWTRRSGNGGYTF.